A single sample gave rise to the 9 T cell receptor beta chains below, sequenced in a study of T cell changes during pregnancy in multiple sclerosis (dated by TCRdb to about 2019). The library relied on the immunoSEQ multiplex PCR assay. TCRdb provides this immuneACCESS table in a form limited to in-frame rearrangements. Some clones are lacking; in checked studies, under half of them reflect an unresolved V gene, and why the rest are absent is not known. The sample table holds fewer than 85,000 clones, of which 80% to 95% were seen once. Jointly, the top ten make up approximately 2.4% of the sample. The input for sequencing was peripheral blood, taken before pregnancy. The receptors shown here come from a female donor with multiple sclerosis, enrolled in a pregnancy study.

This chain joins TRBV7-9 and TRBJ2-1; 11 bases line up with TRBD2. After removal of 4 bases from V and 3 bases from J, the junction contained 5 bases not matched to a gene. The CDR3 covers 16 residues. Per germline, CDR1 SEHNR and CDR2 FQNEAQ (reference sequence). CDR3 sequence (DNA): TGTGCCAGCAGCTCGGGACTAGCGGAAAACTACAATGAGCAGTTCTTC. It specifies CASSSGLAENYNEQFF.

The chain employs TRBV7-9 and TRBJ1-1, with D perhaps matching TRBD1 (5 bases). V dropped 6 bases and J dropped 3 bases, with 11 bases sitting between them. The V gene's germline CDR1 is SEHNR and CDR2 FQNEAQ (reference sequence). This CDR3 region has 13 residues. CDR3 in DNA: TGTGCCAGCAGACGGGGGGGAGACACTGAAGCTTTCTTT. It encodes CASRRGGDTEAFF.

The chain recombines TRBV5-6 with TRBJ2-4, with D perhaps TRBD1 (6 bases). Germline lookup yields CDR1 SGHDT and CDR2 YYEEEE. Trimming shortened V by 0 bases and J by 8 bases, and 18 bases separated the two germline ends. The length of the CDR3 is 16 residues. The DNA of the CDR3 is TGTGCCAGCAGCTTGGCCTTTAAGACAGGAGAAGACATTCAGTACTTC. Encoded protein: CASSLAFKTGEDIQYF.

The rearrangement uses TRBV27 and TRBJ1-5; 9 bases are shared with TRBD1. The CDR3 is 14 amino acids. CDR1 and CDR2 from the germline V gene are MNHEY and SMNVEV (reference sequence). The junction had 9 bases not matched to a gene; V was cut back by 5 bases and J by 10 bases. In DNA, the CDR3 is TGTGCCAGCAGTCCAGGGACAGGGACCCTACCCCAGCATTTT. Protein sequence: CASSPGTGTLPQHF.

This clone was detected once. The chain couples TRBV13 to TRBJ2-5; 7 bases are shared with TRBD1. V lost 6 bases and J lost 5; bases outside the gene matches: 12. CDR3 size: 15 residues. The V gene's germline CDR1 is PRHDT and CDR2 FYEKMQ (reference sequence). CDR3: CASREDREGKETQYF. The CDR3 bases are TGTGCCAGCAGGGAAGACAGGGAAGGGAAGGAGACCCAGTACTTC.

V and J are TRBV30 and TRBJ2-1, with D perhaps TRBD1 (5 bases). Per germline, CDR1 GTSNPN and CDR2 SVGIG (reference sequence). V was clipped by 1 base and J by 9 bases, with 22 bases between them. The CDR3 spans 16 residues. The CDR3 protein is CAWSGMRQTYPREQFF. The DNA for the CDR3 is TGTGCCTGGAGTGGTATGAGACAGACTTACCCTCGTGAGCAGTTCTTC.

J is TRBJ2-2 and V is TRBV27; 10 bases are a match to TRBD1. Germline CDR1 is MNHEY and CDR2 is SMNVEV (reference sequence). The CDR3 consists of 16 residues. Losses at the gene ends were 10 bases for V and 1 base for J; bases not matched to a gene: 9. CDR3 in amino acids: CATSRGTGVNTGELFF. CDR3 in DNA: TGTGCCACCTCCCGAGGGACAGGGGTGAACACCGGGGAGCTGTTTTTT.

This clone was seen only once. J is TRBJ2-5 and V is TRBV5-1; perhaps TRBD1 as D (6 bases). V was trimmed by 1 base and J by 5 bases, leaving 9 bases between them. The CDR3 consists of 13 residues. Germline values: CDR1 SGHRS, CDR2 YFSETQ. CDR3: CASSLQGSETQYF. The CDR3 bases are TGCGCCAGCAGCTTGCAGGGGAGCGAGACCCAGTACTTC.

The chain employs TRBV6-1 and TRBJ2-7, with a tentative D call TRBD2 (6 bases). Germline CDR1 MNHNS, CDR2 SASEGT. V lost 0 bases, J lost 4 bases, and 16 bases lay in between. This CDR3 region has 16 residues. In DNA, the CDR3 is TGTGCCAGCAGTGAAGCAAGGGGACTGGGTTGGTACGAGCAGTACTTC. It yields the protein CASSEARGLGWYEQYF.